The rows below give T cell receptor beta chains drawn from one sample of a study of blood T cell repertoires in COVID-19. Profiled with immunoSEQ multiplex PCR; TCRdb holds only in-frame clones, not every one. The sample holds some 69,000 clones, roughly 76% seen once. Sequencing was carried out using peripheral blood. The receptors originated from a woman aged 70-85 years with acute or convalescent COVID-19. CDR3s include the opening cysteine and the closing phenylalanine or tryptophan. Fields, in order: clone size, CDR3 length, V gene, J gene, D gene, CDR3 protein, CDR3 DNA. A D gene is named only where the DNA matches it firmly. Clone size is stated in some rows and not others, as once, few, many or a class when expanded.

abundance: .; len: 13; v_gene: TRBV7-9; j_gene: TRBJ1-5; d_gene: .; CDR3aa: CASSSFGNQPQHF; CDR3nt: TGTGCCAGCAGCTCTTTCGGCAATCAGCCCCAGCATTTT
abundance: once; len: 19; v_gene: TRBV19; j_gene: TRBJ2-3; d_gene: TRBD2; CDR3aa: CASSIGSSGSKFWTDTQYF; CDR3nt: TGTGCCAGTAGTATAGGGTCTAGCGGGAGCAAATTTTGGACAGATACGCAGTATTTT
abundance: .; len: 14; v_gene: TRBV29-1; j_gene: TRBJ1-5; d_gene: .; CDR3aa: CSVGQGGGNQPQHF; CDR3nt: TGCAGCGTTGGGCAGGGAGGGGGCAATCAGCCCCAGCATTTT
abundance: .; len: 14; v_gene: TRBV7-3; j_gene: TRBJ2-1; d_gene: TRBD2; CDR3aa: CASSWTSGSNEQFF; CDR3nt: TGTGCCAGCAGCTGGACTAGCGGGAGCAATGAGCAGTTCTTC
abundance: few; len: 15; v_gene: TRBV11-3; j_gene: TRBJ2-1; d_gene: TRBD2; CDR3aa: CASSIASGSHNEQFF; CDR3nt: TGTGCCAGCAGCATCGCTAGCGGGAGCCACAATGAGCAGTTCTTC
abundance: few; len: 14; v_gene: TRBV7-9; j_gene: TRBJ1-1; d_gene: TRBD1; CDR3aa: CASGQANLNTEAFF; CDR3nt: TGTGCCAGCGGACAGGCCAACTTGAACACTGAAGCTTTCTTT
abundance: .; len: 14; v_gene: TRBV9; j_gene: TRBJ2-5; d_gene: TRBD1; CDR3aa: CASSVGYRGETQYF; CDR3nt: TGTGCCAGCAGCGTCGGATACAGGGGAGAGACCCAGTACTTC
abundance: .; len: 15; v_gene: TRBV7-9; j_gene: TRBJ1-4; d_gene: .; CDR3aa: CASSPRTASNEKLFF; CDR3nt: TGTGCCAGCAGCCCCCGGACAGCGTCGAATGAAAAACTGTTTTTT
abundance: .; len: 14; v_gene: TRBV2; j_gene: TRBJ2-1; d_gene: .; CDR3aa: CASRAGSTYNEQFF; CDR3nt: TGTGCCAGCAGGGCGGGGTCCACCTACAATGAGCAGTTCTTC
abundance: .; len: 15; v_gene: TRBV28; j_gene: TRBJ1-1; d_gene: .; CDR3aa: CASSGDPTGNTEAFF; CDR3nt: TGTGCCAGCAGTGGGGACCCGACAGGGAACACTGAAGCTTTCTTT
abundance: .; len: 13; v_gene: TRBV27; j_gene: TRBJ1-1; d_gene: .; CDR3aa: CASTEPGSLGAFF; CDR3nt: TGTGCCAGCACCGAACCTGGGAGTCTGGGGGCTTTCTTT
abundance: .; len: 13; v_gene: TRBV11-3; j_gene: TRBJ2-1; d_gene: .; CDR3aa: CASSTQSSDEQFF; CDR3nt: TGTGCCAGCAGCACCCAATCTAGCGATGAGCAGTTCTTC
abundance: .; len: 15; v_gene: TRBV28; j_gene: TRBJ2-7; d_gene: TRBD1; CDR3aa: CASSNAGTGLYEQYF; CDR3nt: TGTGCCAGCAGCAATGCCGGGACAGGGCTCTACGAGCAGTACTTC
abundance: once; len: 14; v_gene: TRBV25-1; j_gene: TRBJ1-6; d_gene: .; CDR3aa: CASSDRQTNSPLHF; CDR3nt: TGTGCCAGCAGTGATCGACAGACGAATTCACCCCTCCACTTT
abundance: .; len: 13; v_gene: TRBV2; j_gene: TRBJ1-2; d_gene: TRBD1; CDR3aa: CASSGQGADGYTF; CDR3nt: TGTGCCAGCAGTGGACAGGGGGCTGATGGCTACACCTTC
abundance: .; len: 14; v_gene: TRBV5-1; j_gene: TRBJ1-2; d_gene: TRBD1; CDR3aa: CASSIGQGVDGYTF; CDR3nt: TGCGCCAGCAGTATCGGACAGGGAGTGGATGGCTACACCTTC
abundance: .; len: 15; v_gene: TRBV28; j_gene: TRBJ2-7; d_gene: .; CDR3aa: CASHQSGDFSYEQYF; CDR3nt: TGTGCCAGCCACCAGAGTGGGGACTTCTCCTACGAGCAGTACTTC
abundance: .; len: 16; v_gene: TRBV28; j_gene: TRBJ2-7; d_gene: TRBD2; CDR3aa: CASRTSGLGGAYEQYF; CDR3nt: TGTGCCAGCCGGACTAGCGGGTTGGGAGGCGCCTACGAGCAGTACTTC
abundance: few; len: 15; v_gene: TRBV5-1; j_gene: TRBJ2-7; d_gene: TRBD1; CDR3aa: CASSLAGQGVYEQYF; CDR3nt: TGCGCCAGCAGCTTGGCGGGACAGGGGGTCTACGAGCAGTACTTC
abundance: .; len: 15; v_gene: TRBV19; j_gene: TRBJ2-1; d_gene: TRBD2; CDR3aa: CASSGLAGPYNEQFF; CDR3nt: TGTGCCAGTAGCGGACTAGCGGGACCATACAATGAGCAGTTCTTC
abundance: .; len: 15; v_gene: TRBV27; j_gene: TRBJ1-2; d_gene: .; CDR3aa: CASSLSPRTTYGYTF; CDR3nt: TGTGCCAGCAGTTTATCCCCCAGGACTACTTATGGCTACACCTTC
abundance: .; len: 14; v_gene: TRBV5-1; j_gene: TRBJ1-4; d_gene: TRBD1; CDR3aa: CASTAGQTNEKLFF; CDR3nt: TGCGCCAGCACCGCGGGACAGACCAATGAAAAACTGTTTTTT
abundance: .; len: 12; v_gene: TRBV5-6; j_gene: TRBJ1-6; d_gene: .; CDR3aa: CASSLRGVPLHF; CDR3nt: TGTGCCAGCAGCTTGCGGGGGGTGCCCCTCCACTTT
abundance: few; len: 15; v_gene: TRBV6-2/TRBV6-3; j_gene: TRBJ2-1; d_gene: TRBD1; CDR3aa: CASSYSGRGRFEQFF; CDR3nt: TGTGCCAGCAGTTACTCAGGCAGGGGGCGATTTGAGCAGTTCTTC
abundance: .; len: 13; v_gene: TRBV18; j_gene: TRBJ1-1; d_gene: .; CDR3aa: CASSPTGLTEAFF; CDR3nt: TGTGCCAGCTCACCCACAGGGCTCACTGAAGCTTTCTTT
abundance: .; len: 14; v_gene: TRBV19; j_gene: TRBJ1-1; d_gene: .; CDR3aa: CASSRPNQGTEAFF; CDR3nt: TGTGCCAGTAGTAGACCTAATCAGGGTACTGAAGCTTTCTTT
abundance: .; len: 14; v_gene: TRBV28; j_gene: TRBJ1-2; d_gene: .; CDR3aa: CASSLGEANYGYTF; CDR3nt: TGTGCCAGCAGTTTAGGGGAGGCTAACTATGGCTACACCTTC
abundance: .; len: 18; v_gene: TRBV12-5; j_gene: TRBJ2-6; d_gene: TRBD1; CDR3aa: CASVRTTGVLSGANVLTF; CDR3nt: TGTGCTAGTGTTAGAACAACAGGGGTACTCTCTGGGGCCAACGTCCTGACTTTC
abundance: .; len: 17; v_gene: TRBV7-9; j_gene: TRBJ1-1; d_gene: .; CDR3aa: CASSLPFNRARNTEAFF; CDR3nt: TGTGCCAGCAGCTTGCCCTTTAACAGGGCCAGGAACACTGAAGCTTTCTTT
abundance: .; len: 13; v_gene: TRBV3-1/TRBV3-2; j_gene: TRBJ1-1; d_gene: .; CDR3aa: CASSRTANTEAFF; CDR3nt: TGTGCCAGCAGTCGGACAGCCAACACTGAAGCTTTCTTT
abundance: .; len: 13; v_gene: TRBV5-1; j_gene: TRBJ1-1; d_gene: .; CDR3aa: CASGEGGYTEAFF; CDR3nt: TGCGCCAGCGGTGAGGGGGGGTACACTGAAGCTTTCTTT
abundance: once; len: 14; v_gene: TRBV5-1; j_gene: TRBJ2-5; d_gene: .; CDR3aa: CASSLGTVQETQYF; CDR3nt: TGCGCCAGCAGCTTGGGGACAGTCCAAGAGACCCAGTACTTC
abundance: .; len: 14; v_gene: TRBV3-1/TRBV3-2; j_gene: TRBJ1-1; d_gene: .; CDR3aa: CASSQARVRAEAFF; CDR3nt: TGTGCCAGCAGCCAAGCGCGGGTACGGGCTGAAGCTTTCTTT
abundance: .; len: 18; v_gene: TRBV19; j_gene: TRBJ2-1; d_gene: TRBD2; CDR3aa: CASSTEGLADGRNNEQFF; CDR3nt: TGTGCCAGTAGTACCGAGGGACTAGCGGACGGTAGGAACAATGAGCAGTTCTTC
abundance: few; len: 14; v_gene: TRBV10-2; j_gene: TRBJ1-5; d_gene: TRBD1; CDR3aa: CASSEYRGGQPQHF; CDR3nt: TGCGCCAGCAGTGAATACAGGGGAGGACAGCCCCAGCATTTT
abundance: few; len: 17; v_gene: TRBV19; j_gene: TRBJ2-6; d_gene: TRBD1; CDR3aa: CASNDNRGISGANVLTF; CDR3nt: TGTGCCAGTAACGACAACAGGGGCATCTCTGGGGCCAACGTCCTGACTTTC
abundance: .; len: 16; v_gene: TRBV10-3; j_gene: TRBJ2-7; d_gene: TRBD2; CDR3aa: CAISGTGTSGSYEQYF; CDR3nt: TGTGCCATCAGTGGGACCGGGACTAGCGGCTCCTACGAGCAGTACTTC
abundance: .; len: 17; v_gene: TRBV7-2; j_gene: TRBJ2-2; d_gene: TRBD2; CDR3aa: CASSLPTVAGLTGELFF; CDR3nt: TGTGCCAGCAGCCTACCCACGGTAGCGGGACTCACCGGGGAGCTGTTTTTT
abundance: .; len: 13; v_gene: TRBV5-1; j_gene: TRBJ1-4; d_gene: .; CDR3aa: CASRPGVDEKLFF; CDR3nt: TGCGCCAGTAGGCCGGGGGTTGATGAAAAACTGTTTTTT
abundance: .; len: 15; v_gene: TRBV18; j_gene: TRBJ2-1; d_gene: .; CDR3aa: CASSPRFSGVNEQFF; CDR3nt: TGTGCCAGCTCACCACGGTTCTCCGGGGTCAATGAGCAGTTCTTC
abundance: .; len: 16; v_gene: TRBV27; j_gene: TRBJ1-2; d_gene: TRBD1; CDR3aa: CASTPLGQVANYGYTF; CDR3nt: TGTGCCAGCACCCCGCTCGGACAGGTAGCTAACTATGGCTACACCTTC
abundance: .; len: 16; v_gene: TRBV7-3; j_gene: TRBJ2-2; d_gene: .; CDR3aa: CASRRLAGPNTGELFF; CDR3nt: TGTGCCAGCAGGCGACTGGCGGGACCGAACACCGGGGAGCTGTTTTTT
abundance: .; len: 13; v_gene: TRBV19; j_gene: TRBJ1-5; d_gene: .; CDR3aa: CASSWAFNQPQHF; CDR3nt: TGTGCCAGTAGTTGGGCGTTCAATCAGCCCCAGCATTTT
abundance: .; len: 14; v_gene: TRBV9; j_gene: TRBJ1-1; d_gene: .; CDR3aa: CASSDYREISEAFF; CDR3nt: TGTGCCAGCAGCGATTACAGGGAAATCTCTGAAGCTTTCTTT
abundance: .; len: 13; v_gene: TRBV6-5; j_gene: TRBJ2-5; d_gene: .; CDR3aa: CASRGGGPKTQYF; CDR3nt: TGTGCCAGCAGGGGAGGGGGACCCAAAACCCAGTACTTC
abundance: .; len: 13; v_gene: TRBV12-3/TRBV12-4; j_gene: TRBJ1-2; d_gene: .; CDR3aa: CASSFQGVVGYTF; CDR3nt: TGTGCCAGCAGTTTTCAAGGGGTTGTTGGCTACACCTTC
abundance: once; len: 15; v_gene: TRBV2; j_gene: TRBJ1-1; d_gene: .; CDR3aa: CASSESARMNTEAFF; CDR3nt: TGTGCCAGCAGTGAAAGCGCCAGAATGAACACTGAAGCTTTCTTT